The source of this T cell receptor beta chain is a study of T cell responses to AZD1222 COVID-19 vaccine (dated by TCRdb to about 2021). In the study overall: Because spike-specific TCR depth and breadth did not differ between the two schedules, AZD1222 recipients who got a second dose at roughly 4 weeks were pooled with those who got a second dose at roughly 12 weeks. A total of just over 230 trial participants underwent TCR sequencing, of whom some 210 received two doses of AZD1222 and some 26 received two doses of the MenACWY control vaccine. Trial participants were enrolled by age into subgroups of 18-55, 56-69 and 70-plus years, and about 150, 27 and 61 TCR-sequenced participants, respectively, were included in these subgroups.

The investigation overall reported the following: No day 14 peak-response samples were available, so repertoires were characterized only after the peak T cell response. The 56-69-year group was small, and its depth increase did not reach significance, likely because of low power. Epitopes outside the regions mutated in the B.1.351 and B.1.1.7 variants were reportedly recognized by nearly half of the unique spike-specific TCRs. Participants were mostly white British, with more females than males. The authors suggested clonal diversity may have been underestimated. After two AZD1222 doses, both the breadth and the depth of spike-specific TCRs were significantly higher than at day 0 and than in MenACWY recipients. CD4 TCRs associated with the vaccine covered the entire spike protein, and the dominant responses were in regions 160-218 and 743-854. Conclusions about previously exposed vaccinees are limited because only six or seven AZD1222 recipients were SARS-CoV-2 seropositive at baseline.

Spanning cysteine to phenylalanine, the CDR3 consists of 11 amino acids. Left in the record is the CDR3 DNA by itself, 33 bases read in frame from the first base. Trimming takes 5 bases from V and 7 bases from J, and the germline ends sit 11 bases apart. The germline V gene yields SQVTM for CDR1 and ANQGSEA for CDR2. Remarks on this clone: The antigen it binds to is not known. Nothing much larger sits one base from this clone, and base qualities are not available.

According to the study, the label for this sample's time point signals: baseline before first vaccination. Vaccinee samples came from UK trials COV001 and COV002, including a single-blind randomized controlled phase 2/3 trial of AZD1222 (ChAdOx1 nCoV-19) in healthy adults. For TCRbeta chain sequencing, PBMC samples were collected from trial participants at day 0 and at day 28 after the second dose. The CDR3 regions of human TCRbeta chains were analyzed by immunosequencing. The original pipeline was this. TCRs in the repertoires were compared against a reference library of SARS-CoV-2-specific TCRs that had been generated with the MIRA antigen-specificity platform. Breadth meant the fraction of unique TCRs that were SARS-CoV-2-associated, whereas depth meant the fraction of total T cells that were SARS-CoV-2-associated. Each spike-specific TCR was assigned to its reactive spike region and to a CD4 or CD8 class using the MIRA data. Log10-transformed breadth and depth values were compared by one-way ANOVA with Sidak's multiple comparisons tests. TCRdb's version of the immuneACCESS table is confined to in-frame rearrangements and falls short of the full clone set. An unresolved V gene accounts for under half of the shortfall where checked; the remainder is of unknown origin. From that table come the V and J calls and clone size; the DNA was used to work out D and trimming. The sample contains over 130,000 clones, 93% of them found a single time. The top ten clones comprise roughly 5% of the sample.

This specimen was peripheral blood, taken on day 0 of AZD1222 vaccination. This clonotype originated in an adult in good health. Rearrangement joined TRBV29-1 to TRBJ2-5; the D call is possibly TRBD1 or TRBD2, each sharing 6 bases. CDR3 loop: CSVSEGGTQYF. The nucleotide sequence is TGCAGCGTTAGTGAGGGGGGGACCCAGTACTTC.